This TCR beta chain stems from a study of T cell repertoires in cytomegalovirus infection. Study as a whole: Evidence of both CMV infection and a matching HLA type came from public TCR beta signatures.

This clonotype has more than one count but fewer than ten. Antigen unknown. Points from the study as a whole: Carriers of CMV plus the relevant HLA were identified by cumulative public TCR beta family frequency.

The V end lost 7 bases, the J end lost 7 bases, and 17 bases lay between the germline ends. From germline, CDR1 is SGHNT and CDR2 YYREEE (reference sequence). The CDR3 spans 13 residues. MiXCR, run by TCRdb on the reads, gives a single entry per CDR3 protein. This sample has approximately 910,000 distinct CDR3 sequences, with around 30% found just once. The specimen was cultured CD8+ T cells from PBMCs, collected from culture after CMV antigen stimulation. The clonotype comes from a human donor in good health (CMV status not recorded). Some clones in this sample may be carry-over from other donors' samples. The chain combines TRBV5-4 with TRBJ1-2, with D unclear. For the CDR3, the DNA is TGTGCCAGCCCTCAGGAGGGAGGGTCTGGCTACACCTTC. Protein: CASPQEGGSGYTF. Drawing the rest from reference TRBV5-4 and TRBJ1-2, the complete variable domain is ETGVTQSPTHLIKTRGQQVTLRCSSQSGHNTVSWYQQALGQGPQFIFQYYREEENGRGNFPPRFSGLQFPNYSSELNVNALELDDSALYLCASPQEGGSGYTFGSGTRLTVV.